This record concerns one T cell receptor (beta chain) sequence. Its antigen is as yet unknown. Germline V lookup: CDR1 MNHNS, CDR2 SASEGT. J lost 7 bases, V lost 10 bases, and 5 bases had no gene match. The CDR3 runs to 13 residues. Single viable CD3+CD4+CD8-CD45RO+ cells were sorted as the memory CD4+ T cells. The data are from a study of memory CD4+ T cells and cytomegalovirus serostatus. Study outcomes and limitations: Suggested: most of the CMV-linked TCR signature lies in CD4+ memory cells.

In the original processing: Out-of-frame sequences were removed, leaving 2,204,828 distinct TCRbeta sequences. Some clones are missing from TCRdb's copy, which holds only in-frame ones; the method was immunoSEQ multiplex PCR. V and J calls and clone size are given by that table; D and trimming were obtained from the DNA. The table shows about 41,000 clones, with roughly three quarters occurring only once. The TCR originated in an adult in good health and CMV-seronegative. The source material was memory CD4+ T cells from blood. This chain connects TRBV6-1 to TRBJ2-1, with TRBD2 matching over 12 bases. The CDR3 region is CAIRTSGVNEQFF. DNA of the CDR3: TGTGCCATAAGGACTAGCGGGGTGAATGAGCAGTTCTTC.